This TCR beta chain was found in a study of CD8+ T cells in alopecia areata (dated by TCRdb to the late 2010s). In the study overall: Treated patients were enrolled in an open-label pilot trial of oral tofacitinib, 5 to 10 mg twice daily, for moderate-to-severe alopecia areata. Scalp tissue and sorted CD4+ and CD8+ peripheral blood T cells from patchy and totalis/universalis alopecia areata patients and from healthy controls were covered by human TCRbeta sequencing. Biopsies were taken from tofacitinib-treated patients at baseline and again at 4 and 24 weeks into treatment, and several of those patients also had a later scalp biopsy. High-throughput TCRbeta sequencing was used to examine T cell clonal expansion in alopecia areata in both the C3H/HeJ mouse model and human patients. RNA was extracted with the PAXgene miRNA kit for fixed scalp, the miRNeasy kit for PBMCs, and the RNeasy kit for mouse skin. Tofacitinib was administered for 6 to 18 months, and 6 months of follow-up off drug were then conducted to assess delayed response and recurrence. In treated patients, disease severity was measured using the SALT score, which gives the percentage of scalp surface area affected. TCRbeta CDR3 regions were amplified by immunoSEQ multiplex PCR with 35 Vbeta forward and 13 Jbeta reverse primers. Scalp clonality was compared across normal scalp (n=4), patchy alopecia areata scalp (n=8), and alopecia totalis/universalis scalp (n=8). Study-level results and caveats: Compared with normal scalp, lesional scalp had higher clonality and more expanded CD8+ clones, particularly in alopecia totalis/universalis, a pattern that suggests antigenic drive. Many expanded lesional clones were found to persist in scalp and blood during tofacitinib treatment, and relapse after treatment cessation may be partly explained by this persistence. The treated cohort was small, with a single nonresponder, so links between baseline CD8+ expansion and response need larger studies. Shared TCR sequences between patients were less evident than in mice, which may be partly attributable to HLA diversity in the patient population. Resident alphabeta T cells in normal human skin are also sequenced, complicating scalp TCR repertoire analysis, unlike mouse skin dominated by gammadelta T cells. Scalp clonality and the number of expanded CD8+ clones among the top 100 scalp clones were significantly decreased by tofacitinib.

Reading the label with the study, this specimen's time point is: 24 weeks on oral tofacitinib. Interpreted using the paper, the treatment or condition label stands for: oral pan-JAK inhibitor, 5-10 mg twice daily. Peripheral blood and lesional scalp punch biopsies were obtained from patients with alopecia areata. PBMCs were isolated by density centrifugation and stained for CD3, CD4 and CD8, after which CD4+ and CD8+ T cells were sorted on a FACSAria. As for this clone: Its binding antigen is unknown. There are no base qualities to consult, and no much larger clone falls within one base.

Library preparation used the immunoSEQ multiplex PCR assay. RNA was extracted from all samples and reverse transcribed into cDNA, which served as template for TCR sequencing. SuperScript III was used for first-strand cDNA synthesis, primed with a 2:1 mix of oligo-dT and random hexamers. Amplification bias was assessed with a synthetic immune receptor repertoire, and residual bias was removed computationally. Per the original workflow: After raw reads were preprocessed to remove errors, the CDR3 was defined following IMGT conventions as running from the conserved cysteine to phenylalanine. Clonality was computed as 1 minus the Shannon entropy, with the entropy normalized by log2 of the number of productive unique TCRs. CD4 or CD8 identity of scalp clones was inferred by cross-referencing scalp TCRbeta sequences with sorted blood CD4 and CD8 repertoires. Here the immuneACCESS table is served through TCRdb, limited to in-frame sequences with V and J called. Missing clones are a known gap in these copies; in checked studies unresolved V genes cover under half, and the rest lacks a known reason. V and J calls and clone size are given by that table; D and trimming were obtained from the DNA. For this sample there are 180,000 or so clones; 53% appear just once. The leading ten clones occupy 11% of the sample.

Here the sequenced sample was CD8+ T cells sorted from blood, taken at week 24, from a patient treated with tofacitinib. The TCR comes from a human donor with alopecia areata.

The encoded CDR3 is CSVEPGTGWAQNTEAFF. The nucleotides are TGCAGCGTTGAACCGGGGACAGGGTGGGCCCAGAACACTGAAGCTTTCTTT. The sequence is built from TRBV29-1 and TRBJ1-1, and 9 junctional nucleotides match TRBD1. Trimmed from V: 2 bases; trimmed from J: 1 base; junction bases lacking a gene match: 11. According to the germline V gene, CDR1 reads SQVTM and CDR2 reads ANQGSEA. From cysteine to phenylalanine, the CDR3 is 17 amino acids long. The DNA shown is the 51-base CDR3, in frame from base 1.